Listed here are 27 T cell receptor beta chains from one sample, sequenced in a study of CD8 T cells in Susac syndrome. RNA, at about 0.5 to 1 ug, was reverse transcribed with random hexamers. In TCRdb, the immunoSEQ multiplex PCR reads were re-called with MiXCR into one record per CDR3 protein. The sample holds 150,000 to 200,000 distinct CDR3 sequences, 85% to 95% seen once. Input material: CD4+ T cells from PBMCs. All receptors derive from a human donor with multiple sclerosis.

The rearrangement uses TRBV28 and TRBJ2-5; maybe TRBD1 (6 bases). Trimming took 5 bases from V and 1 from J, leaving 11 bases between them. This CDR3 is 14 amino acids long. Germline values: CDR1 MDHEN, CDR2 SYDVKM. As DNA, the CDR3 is TGTGCCAGCAGTCACAGGGTTCCCCAAGAGACCCAGTACTTC. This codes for CASSHRVPQETQYF.

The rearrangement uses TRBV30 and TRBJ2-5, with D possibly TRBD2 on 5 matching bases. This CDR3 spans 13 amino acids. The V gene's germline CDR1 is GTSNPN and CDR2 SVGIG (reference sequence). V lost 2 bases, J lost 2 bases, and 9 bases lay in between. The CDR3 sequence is CAWSYRLQETQYF. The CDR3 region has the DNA TGTGCCTGGAGTTACAGACTACAAGAGACCCAGTACTTC.

The DNA of the CDR3 is TGCAGCGTCCTGGCGGGGGGGGAGACCCAGTACTTC. It is translated as CSVLAGGETQYF. V gene TRBV29-1 combines with J gene TRBJ2-5; the match to TRBD2 covers 9 bases. CDR3 size: 12 residues. Germline values: CDR1 SQVTM, CDR2 ANQGSEA. V shed 6 bases, J shed 5 bases, and the junction held 4 bases outside the gene matches.

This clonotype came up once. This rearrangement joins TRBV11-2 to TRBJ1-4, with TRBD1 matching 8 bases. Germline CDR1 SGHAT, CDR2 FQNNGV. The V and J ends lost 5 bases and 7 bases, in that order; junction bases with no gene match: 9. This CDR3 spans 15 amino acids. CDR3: CASSKITGGSEKLFF. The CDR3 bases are TGTGCCAGCAGCAAAATCACAGGGGGTAGTGAAAAACTGTTTTTT.

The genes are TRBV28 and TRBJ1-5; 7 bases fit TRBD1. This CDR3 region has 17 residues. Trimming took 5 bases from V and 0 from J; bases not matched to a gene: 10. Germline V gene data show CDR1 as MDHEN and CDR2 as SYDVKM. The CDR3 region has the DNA TGTGCCAGCAGTCCGCTTGGGGCAGGGGGTAGCAATCAGCCCCAGCATTTT. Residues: CASSPLGAGGSNQPQHF.

In DNA form, the CDR3 reads TGTGCCAGCAGCCAAGAGTCGAGCGGCCCCAAGTATTTT. The encoded protein is CASSQESSGPKYF. This sequence joins TRBV3-1 and TRBJ2-3; possible D gene TRBD2, 5 bases. The CDR3 is made up of 13 amino acids. CDR1 and CDR2 from the germline V gene are LGHDT and YNNKEL (reference sequence). V was pared by 0 bases and J by 13 bases, with 14 bases between.

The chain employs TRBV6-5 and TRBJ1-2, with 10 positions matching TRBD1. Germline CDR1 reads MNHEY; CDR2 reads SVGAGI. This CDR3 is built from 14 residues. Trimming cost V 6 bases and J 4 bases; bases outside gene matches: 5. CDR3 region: CASSLTGGIYGYTF. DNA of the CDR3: TGTGCCAGCAGCCTGACAGGGGGCATCTATGGCTACACCTTC.

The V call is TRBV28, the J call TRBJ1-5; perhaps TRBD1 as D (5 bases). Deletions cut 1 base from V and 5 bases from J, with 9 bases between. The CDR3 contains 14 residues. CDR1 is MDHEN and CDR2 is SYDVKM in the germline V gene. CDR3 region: CASSLSEGYQPQHF. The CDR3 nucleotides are TGTGCCAGCAGTTTATCTGAGGGGTATCAGCCCCAGCATTTT.

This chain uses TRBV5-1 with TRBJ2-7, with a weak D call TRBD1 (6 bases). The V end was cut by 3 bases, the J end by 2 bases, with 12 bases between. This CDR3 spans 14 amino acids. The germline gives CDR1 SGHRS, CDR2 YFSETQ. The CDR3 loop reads CASSSDSQPYEQYF. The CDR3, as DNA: TGCGCCAGCAGCTCGGACAGTCAGCCCTACGAGCAGTACTTC.

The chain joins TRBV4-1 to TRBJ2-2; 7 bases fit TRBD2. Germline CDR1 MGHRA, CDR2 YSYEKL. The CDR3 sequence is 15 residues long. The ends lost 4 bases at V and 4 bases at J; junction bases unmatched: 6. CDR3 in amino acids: CASSLRGFSTGELFF. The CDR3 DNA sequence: TGCGCCAGCAGCCTGCGGGGGTTCAGCACCGGGGAGCTGTTTTTT.

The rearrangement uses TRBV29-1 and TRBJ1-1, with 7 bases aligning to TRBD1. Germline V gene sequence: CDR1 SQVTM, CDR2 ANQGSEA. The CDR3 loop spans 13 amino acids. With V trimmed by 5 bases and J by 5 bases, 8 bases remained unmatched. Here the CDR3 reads CSVLRGLGTEAFF. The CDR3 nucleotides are TGCAGCGTTCTAAGGGGGCTTGGTACTGAAGCTTTCTTT. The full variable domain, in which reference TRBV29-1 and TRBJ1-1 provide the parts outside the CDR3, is SAVISQKPSRDICQRGTSLTIQCQVDSQVTMMFWYRQQPGQSLTLIATANQGSEATYESGFVIDKFPISRPNLTFSTLTVSNMSPEDSSIYLCSVLRGLGTEAFFGQGTRLTVV.

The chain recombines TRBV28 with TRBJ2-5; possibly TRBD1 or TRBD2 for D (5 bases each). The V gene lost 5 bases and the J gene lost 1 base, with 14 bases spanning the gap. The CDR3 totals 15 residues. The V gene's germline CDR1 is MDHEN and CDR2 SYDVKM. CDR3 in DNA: TGTGCCAGCAGTCGACGGGACGGGATCCAAGAGACCCAGTACTTC. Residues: CASSRRDGIQETQYF.

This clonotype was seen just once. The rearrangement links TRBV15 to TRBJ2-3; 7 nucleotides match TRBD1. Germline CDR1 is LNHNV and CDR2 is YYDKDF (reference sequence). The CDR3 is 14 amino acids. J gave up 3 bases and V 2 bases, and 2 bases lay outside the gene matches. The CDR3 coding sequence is TGTGCCACCAGCAGACGACAGGGAACAGATACGCAGTATTTT. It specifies CATSRRQGTDTQYF.

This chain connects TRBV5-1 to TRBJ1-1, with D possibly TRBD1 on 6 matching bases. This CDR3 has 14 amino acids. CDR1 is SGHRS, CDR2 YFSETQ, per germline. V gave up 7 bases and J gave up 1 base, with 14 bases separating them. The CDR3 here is CASYRGQTNTEAFF. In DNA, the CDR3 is TGCGCCAGCTACCGGGGACAAACGAACACTGAAGCTTTCTTT.

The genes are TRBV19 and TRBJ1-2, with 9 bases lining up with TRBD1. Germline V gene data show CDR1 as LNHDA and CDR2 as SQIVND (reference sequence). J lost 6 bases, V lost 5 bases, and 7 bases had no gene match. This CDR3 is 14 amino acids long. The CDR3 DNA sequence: TGTGCCAGTAGTGCGAGACAGGGGGAGAATGGCTACACCTTC. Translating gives CASSARQGENGYTF.

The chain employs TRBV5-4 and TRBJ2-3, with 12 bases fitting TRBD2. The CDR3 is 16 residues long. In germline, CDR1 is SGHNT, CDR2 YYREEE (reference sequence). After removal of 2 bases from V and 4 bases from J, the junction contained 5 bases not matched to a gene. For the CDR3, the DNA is TGTGCCAGCAGCTTACGGCTAGCGGGGGGGCCAGATACGCAGTATTTT. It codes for CASSLRLAGGPDTQYF.

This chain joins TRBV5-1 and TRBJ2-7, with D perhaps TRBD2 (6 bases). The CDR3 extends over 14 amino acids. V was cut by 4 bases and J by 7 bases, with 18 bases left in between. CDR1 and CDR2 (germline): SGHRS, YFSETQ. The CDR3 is CASSKTYTGGEQYF. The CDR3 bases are TGCGCCAGCAGCAAAACATATACCGGGGGAGAGCAGTACTTC.

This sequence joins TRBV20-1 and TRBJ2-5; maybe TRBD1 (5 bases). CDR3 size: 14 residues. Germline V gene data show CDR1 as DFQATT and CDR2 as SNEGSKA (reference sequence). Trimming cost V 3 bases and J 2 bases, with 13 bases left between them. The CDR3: CSASRPQDQETQYF. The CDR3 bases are TGCAGTGCTAGTAGGCCACAGGATCAAGAGACCCAGTACTTC.

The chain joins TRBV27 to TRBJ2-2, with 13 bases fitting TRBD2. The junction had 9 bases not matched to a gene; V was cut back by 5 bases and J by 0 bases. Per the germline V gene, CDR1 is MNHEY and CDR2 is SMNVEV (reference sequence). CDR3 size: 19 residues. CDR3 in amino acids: CASSLRLAGGRTNTGELFF. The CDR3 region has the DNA TGTGCCAGCAGTCTCCGACTAGCGGGGGGACGGACGAACACCGGGGAGCTGTTTTTT.

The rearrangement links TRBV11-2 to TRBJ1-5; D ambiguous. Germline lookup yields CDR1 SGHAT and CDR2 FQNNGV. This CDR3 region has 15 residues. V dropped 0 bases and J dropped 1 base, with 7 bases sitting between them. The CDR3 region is CASSLDSESNQPQHF. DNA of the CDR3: TGTGCCAGCAGCTTAGATTCGGAAAGCAATCAGCCCCAGCATTTT. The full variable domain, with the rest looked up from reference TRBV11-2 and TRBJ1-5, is EAGVAQSPRYKIIEKRQSVAFWCNPISGHATLYWYQQILGQGPKLLIQFQNNGVVDDSQLPKDRFSAERLKGVDSTLKIQPAKLEDSAVYLCASSLDSESNQPQHFGDGTRLSIL.

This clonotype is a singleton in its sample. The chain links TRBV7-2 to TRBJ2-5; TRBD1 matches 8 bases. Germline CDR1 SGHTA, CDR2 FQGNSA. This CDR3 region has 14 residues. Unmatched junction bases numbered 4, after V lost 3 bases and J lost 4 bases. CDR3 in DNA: TGTGCCAGCAGCTTCTGGACAGGGAGAGAGACCCAGTACTTC. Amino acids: CASSFWTGRETQYF.

CDR3 DNA: TGCAGTGCGCGGACTGCAGGCTCTTTCTACGAGCAGTACTTC. This encodes CSARTAGSFYEQYF. The chain couples TRBV20-1 to TRBJ2-7; D is possibly TRBD2 (5 bases). The V gene's germline CDR1 is DFQATT and CDR2 SNEGSKA (reference sequence). This CDR3 has 14 residues. V was pared by 6 bases and J by 3 bases, with 18 bases between.

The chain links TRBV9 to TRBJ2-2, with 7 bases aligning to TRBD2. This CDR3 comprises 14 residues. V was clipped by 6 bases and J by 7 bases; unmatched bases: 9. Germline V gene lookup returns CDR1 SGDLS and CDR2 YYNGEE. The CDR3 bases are TGTGCCAGCACCCCCCGGGGGGTAAGCGGGGAGCTGTTTTTT. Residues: CASTPRGVSGELFF. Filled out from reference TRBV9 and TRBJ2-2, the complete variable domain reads DSGVTQTPKHLITATGQRVTLRCSPRSGDLSVYWYQQSLDQGLQFLIQYYNGEERAKGNILERFSAQQFPDLHSELNLSSLELGDSALYFCASTPRGVSGELFFGEGSRLTVL.

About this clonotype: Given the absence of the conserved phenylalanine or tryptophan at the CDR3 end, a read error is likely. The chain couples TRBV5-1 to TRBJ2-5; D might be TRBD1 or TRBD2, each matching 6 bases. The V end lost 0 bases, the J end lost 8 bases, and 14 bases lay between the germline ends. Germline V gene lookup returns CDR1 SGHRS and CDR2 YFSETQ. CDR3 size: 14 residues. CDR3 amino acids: CASSLAGGDITQYS. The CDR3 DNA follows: TGCGCCAGCAGCTTGGCCGGCGGGGACATCACCCAGTACTCC.

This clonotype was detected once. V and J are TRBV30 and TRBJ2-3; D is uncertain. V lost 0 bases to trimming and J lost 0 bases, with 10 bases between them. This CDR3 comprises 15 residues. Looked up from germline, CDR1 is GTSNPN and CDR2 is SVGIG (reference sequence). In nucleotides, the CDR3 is TGTGCCTGGAGTGTAGCGACGGCGAGCACAGATACGCAGTATTTT. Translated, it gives CAWSVATASTDTQYF.

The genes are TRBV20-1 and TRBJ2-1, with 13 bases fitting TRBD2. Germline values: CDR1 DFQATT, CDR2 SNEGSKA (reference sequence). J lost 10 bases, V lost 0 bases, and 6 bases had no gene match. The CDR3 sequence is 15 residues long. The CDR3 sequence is CSARDVTSGRAEQFF. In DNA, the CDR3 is TGCAGTGCTAGAGATGTAACTAGCGGGAGGGCGGAGCAGTTCTTC.

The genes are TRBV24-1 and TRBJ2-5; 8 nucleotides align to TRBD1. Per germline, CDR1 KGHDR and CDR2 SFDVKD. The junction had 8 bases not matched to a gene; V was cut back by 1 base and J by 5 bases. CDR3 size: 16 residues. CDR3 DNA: TGTGCCACCAGTGATTTTCCCAGGGGGCGCATGGAGACCCAGTACTTC. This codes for CATSDFPRGRMETQYF.